These 16 T cell receptor beta chains were sequenced from one sample in a study of T cells in localized non-small cell lung cancer. TCRdb keeps only in-frame clones here, not all; method: immunoSEQ multiplex PCR. This sample has fewer than 40,000 clones, with about nine tenths found just once. The source was peripheral blood mononuclear cells, collected before any cancer treatment. These receptors originate from a man aged 40 to 70 with stage III lung adenocarcinoma.

This clone was detected only once. The chain's CDR3 is CASSLAGRAKTQYF. Here the CDR3 DNA reads TGTGCCAGCAGCTTAGCGGGTCGGGCTAAGACCCAGTACTTC. The chain joins TRBV11-2 to TRBJ2-5; D is unresolved. This CDR3 is built from 14 residues. The germline V and J ends were trimmed by 1 base and 6 bases, with 12 bases remaining between them. Germline V gives CDR1 SGHAT, CDR2 FQNNGV.

The V and J genes are TRBV4-2 and TRBJ2-2; possible D gene TRBD1, 6 bases. The V gene lost 1 base and the J gene lost 0 bases, with 12 bases spanning the gap. The CDR3 contains 17 residues. Germline CDR1 is LGHNA and CDR2 is YNFKEQ. The CDR3 DNA is TGTGCCAGCAGCCAAGCCACCGGGACAACGAACACCGGGGAGCTGTTTTTT. Translated: CASSQATGTTNTGELFF.

This clone was seen only once. This rearrangement joins TRBV19 to TRBJ2-3, with a tentative D call TRBD1 (6 bases). Between the trimmed V and J ends, which lost 6 bases and 3 bases, there was a span of 16 bases. CDR3 length: 15 amino acids. Germline V CDR1 and CDR2: LNHDA, SQIVND (reference sequence). CDR3 coding DNA: TGTGCCAGTAGCCCCACAGGGAAAAGGACAGATACGCAGTATTTT. As protein: CASSPTGKRTDTQYF.

The J gene is TRBJ2-3, the V gene TRBV19; 13 bases agree with TRBD2. V lost 6 bases, J lost 6 bases, and 9 bases stayed unmatched. Germline CDR1 is LNHDA and CDR2 is SQIVND (reference sequence). This CDR3 comprises 16 residues. CDR3: CASSPGLAGVRDTQYF. CDR3 DNA sequence: TGTGCCAGTAGCCCTGGACTAGCGGGGGTCCGCGATACGCAGTATTTT.

V usage is TRBV29-1 and J usage is TRBJ2-2, with TRBD1 matching over 9 bases. Germline V gene data show CDR1 as SQVTM and CDR2 as ANQGSEA. The V and J ends lost 6 bases and 1 base, in that order; junction bases with no gene match: 9. The CDR3 runs to 16 residues. CDR3 bases: TGCAGCGTCGAGCACCGACAGGGGGTGAACACCGGGGAGCTGTTTTTT. Its protein is CSVEHRQGVNTGELFF.

J is TRBJ1-4 and V is TRBV2; 8 bases line up with TRBD1. There are 14 residues in the CDR3. The germline CDR1 and CDR2 sequences are SNHLY and FYNNEI. With 6 bases clipped from V and 6 bases from J, the junction kept 6 bases outside the gene matches. The CDR3 bases are TGTGCCAGCAGCGGGGGGACAGGAGATGAAAAACTGTTTTTT. This encodes CASSGGTGDEKLFF.

The chain links TRBV30 to TRBJ1-5; D is perhaps TRBD1 (5 bases). V was shortened by 2 bases and J by 5 bases, with 10 bases between the two germline ends. Germline V gene data show CDR1 as GTSNPN and CDR2 as SVGIG (reference sequence). This CDR3 has 13 amino acids. This CDR3 is CAWSSGAHQPQHF. The CDR3 nucleotides are TGTGCCTGGAGTTCCGGGGCCCATCAGCCCCAGCATTTT.

J is TRBJ2-1 and V is TRBV11-1, with 7 bases fitting TRBD1. This CDR3 has 15 residues. Germline V lookup: CDR1 SGHAT, CDR2 FQDESV (reference sequence). V lost 1 base, J lost 3 bases, and 3 bases stayed unmatched. The CDR3 is CASSLEGGVYNEQFF. The CDR3 DNA is TGTGCCAGCAGCTTAGAAGGGGGCGTCTACAATGAGCAGTTCTTC.

The gene calls are TRBV7-2 and TRBJ1-1; the D is unclear. Germline V gene data show CDR1 as SGHTA and CDR2 as FQGNSA. This CDR3 contains 15 residues. V lost 2 bases and J lost 0, with 10 bases in between. CDR3 loop: CASSLHRLMNTEAFF. The DNA of the CDR3 is TGTGCCAGCAGCTTACACAGACTGATGAACACTGAAGCTTTCTTT.

This clone showed up just a few times. V usage is TRBV15 and J usage is TRBJ2-3; D perhaps matches TRBD2 (7 bases). The CDR3 is 16 residues long. The V gene lost 7 bases and the J gene lost 1 base, with 18 bases spanning the gap. CDR1 and CDR2 (germline): LNHNV, YYDKDF (reference sequence). DNA for the CDR3: TGTGCCACCACCGATCTACGGGGGGCTGGCACAGATACGCAGTATTTT. It codes for CATTDLRGAGTDTQYF.

This sequence joins TRBV6-5 and TRBJ1-3; no reliable D call. The germline V and J ends were trimmed by 0 bases and 0 bases, with 9 bases remaining between them. Germline CDR1 reads MNHEY; CDR2 reads SVGAGI. The CDR3 runs to 16 residues. CDR3 bases: TGTGCCAGCAGTTACTCGTGGCGGTTCTCTGGAAACACCATATATTTT. This codes for CASSYSWRFSGNTIYF.

This clone appeared once. The DNA of the CDR3 is TGTGCCAGCAGTTTATGGGACAGGGGGAGGAACACCGGGGAGCTGTTTTTT. Amino acid sequence: CASSLWDRGRNTGELFF. The chain has TRBV27 and TRBJ2-2; 11 bases align to TRBD1. Trimming removed 1 base from V and 1 base from J; junction bases left unmatched: 2. The CDR3 spans 17 residues. Germline V gene lookup returns CDR1 MNHEY and CDR2 SMNVEV (reference sequence).

The rearrangement uses TRBV11-3 and TRBJ2-7; 7 nucleotides line up with TRBD1. CDR1 and CDR2 (germline): SGHNT, YENEEA. The CDR3 is 15 residues long. Trimming took 1 base from V and 2 from J; bases not matched to a gene: 5. The CDR3 nucleotides read TGTGCCAGCAGCTTAGGGGACAGCAGGGCCTACGAGCAGTACTTC. It is translated as CASSLGDSRAYEQYF.

The rearrangement joins TRBV12-5 to TRBJ2-1, with 16 bases identical to TRBD2. V gave up 6 bases and J gave up 1 base; unmatched junction bases: 3. The CDR3 covers 17 residues. Germline CDR1 is LGHNT and CDR2 is FRNRAP. CDR3 region: CASGLGLAGGSYNEQFF. CDR3 nucleotides: TGTGCTAGTGGCCTGGGACTAGCGGGGGGGTCCTACAATGAGCAGTTCTTC.

About this clone itself: Other nucleotide sequences from this sample produce the same CDR3. This rearrangement joins TRBV11-3 to TRBJ2-7, with TRBD1 as a possible D gene (6 bases). The germline CDR1 and CDR2 sequences are SGHNT and YENEEA. CDR3 length: 13 amino acids. The V and J ends lost 6 bases and 5 bases respectively, with 14 bases between them. The CDR3 sequence: CASSPRGGHEQYF. In DNA, the CDR3 is TGTGCCAGCAGTCCCAGGGGCGGGCACGAGCAGTACTTC. Based on the CDR3 plus reference TRBV11-3 and TRBJ2-7, the full variable domain is EAGVVQSPRYKIIEKKQPVAFWCNPISGHNTLYWYLQNLGQGPELLIRYENEEAVDDSQLPKDRFSAERLKGVDSTLKIQPAELGDSAVYLCASSPRGGHEQYFGPGTRLTVT.

J is TRBJ1-3 and V is TRBV5-4; D is unclear. V lost 5 bases and J 0 bases, leaving 9 bases between the germline ends. There are 14 residues in the CDR3. Germline CDR1 and CDR2: SGHNT and YYREEE (reference sequence). The CDR3 DNA sequence: TGTGCCAGCAGTCCTAATCACTCTGGAAACACCATATATTTT. Its translation: CASSPNHSGNTIYF.